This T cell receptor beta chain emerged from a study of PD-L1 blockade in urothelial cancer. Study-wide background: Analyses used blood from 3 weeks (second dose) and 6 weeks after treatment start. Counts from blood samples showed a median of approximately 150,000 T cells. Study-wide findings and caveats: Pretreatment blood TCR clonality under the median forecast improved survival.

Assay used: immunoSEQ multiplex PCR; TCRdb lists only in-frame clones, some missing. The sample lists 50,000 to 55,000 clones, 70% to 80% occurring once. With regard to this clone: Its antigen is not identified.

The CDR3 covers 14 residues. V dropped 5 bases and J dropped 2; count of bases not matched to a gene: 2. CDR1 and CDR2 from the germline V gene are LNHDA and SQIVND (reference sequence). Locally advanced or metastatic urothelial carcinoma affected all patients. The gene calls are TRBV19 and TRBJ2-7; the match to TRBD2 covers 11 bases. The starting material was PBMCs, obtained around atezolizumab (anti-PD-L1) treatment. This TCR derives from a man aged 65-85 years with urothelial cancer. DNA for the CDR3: TGTGCCAGTAGTTTAGCGGGAGGGCCCTACGAGCAGTACTTC. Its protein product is CASSLAGGPYEQYF. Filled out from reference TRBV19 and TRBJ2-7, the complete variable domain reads DGGITQSPKYLFRKEGQNVTLSCEQNLNHDAMYWYRQDPGQGLRLIYYSQIVNDFQKGDIAEGYSVSREKKESFPLTVTSAQKNPTAFYLCASSLAGGPYEQYFGPGTRLTVT.